The source of this T cell receptor beta chain is a study of blood T cell repertoires in COVID-19. Study at large: PBMCs, B-cell-depleted T cells, or T cells provided the cDNA or gDNA that made up the material.

Resolution of symptoms, clearance, or two negative PCRs was present in recovered Cohort 3 donors. TCRdb's table, derived via immunoSEQ multiplex PCR, lists solely in-frame clones and lacks some. The sample carries some 300,000 clones, more than 85% recorded once. The CDR3 totals 16 residues. Germline CDR1 and CDR2: SGHTA and FQGNSA. V was clipped by 4 bases and J by 0 bases; unmatched bases: 5. The TCR was taken from a woman in her 30s who had recovered from COVID-19. The sequenced sample consisted of PBMCs or T cells enriched from blood (not recorded which). V and J are TRBV7-2 and TRBJ1-2, with 10 bases matching TRBD1. CDR3 sequence: CASSSRQGAPNYGYTF. CDR3 nucleotides: TGTGCCAGCAGCTCAAGACAGGGGGCGCCTAACTATGGCTACACCTTC.